This T cell receptor (beta chain) emerged from a study of metastatic and nonmetastatic thyroid tumors. Across the whole study: Both malignant and benign thyroid patients supplied peripheral blood and tumor or nodule tissue samples, across which the repertoires of these patients were then compared.

In regard to this clone: Antigen specificity is unknown.

Thyroid surgery was performed in patients who had received no treatment beforehand. From germline, CDR1 is MNHNS and CDR2 SASEGT. Deletions cut 5 bases from V and 1 base from J, with 8 bases between. The CDR3 is made up of 13 amino acids. Findings of the study overall: The reported finding was significantly higher TCR beta diversity in malignant thyroid tumors relative to benign nodules, in blood and tumor.

Original processing methods: The study built a papillary thyroid cancer distant-metastasis classifier from CDR3 differences across clinicopathological groups. TCRdb re-called the PCR reads with MiXCR. What appears here as the V and J calls and clone size reflects TCRdb's work, not the paper's. The sample lists tens of thousands of clones; 20% to 30% were seen once. Material for sequencing was tumor tissue. The V call is TRBV6-1, the J call TRBJ1-1, with D uncertain. This clonotype was sampled from a male donor with papillary thyroid cancer or a benign thyroid nodule (not recorded which). Some clones in this sample may be carry-over from other donors' samples. In DNA, the CDR3 is TGTGCCAGCAGTTCGGCTAGGAACACTGAAGCTTTCTTT. As protein: CASSSARNTEAFF.